The present TCR beta chain was sequenced within a study of cytomegalovirus exposure and HLA in healthy donors. Overall study results and limits: In terms of immune exposure information, only CMV serostatus was available. The study designated fewer than 200 TCR beta chains cytomegalovirus-associated.

When sampled, the donors appeared nominally healthy, though they likely had unrecorded immune exposures. The CDR3 sequence is 11 residues long. CDR1 and CDR2 from the germline V gene are ENHRY and SYGVKD. Trimming cost V 3 bases and J 12 bases, with 12 bases left between them. Note on this clone: Antigen: not known.

The PCR used 60 Vbeta and 13 Jbeta primers. Data came from immunoSEQ multiplex PCR; TCRdb stores just in-frame clones and leaves some out. The data contain under 200,000 clones, 65% to 85% of them seen just once; the ten biggest clones take up roughly 6.3%. The TCR originated in a male donor in good health and CMV-seropositive. Input material: PBMCs. The chain links TRBV10-3 to TRBJ2-7; a weak D match, TRBD1 (6 bases). The CDR3 here is CAISESGQPYF. Here the CDR3 DNA reads TGTGCCATCAGTGAATCGGGACAACCGTACTTC.